These T cell receptor beta chains were read from a single sample in a study of monozygotic twins with inflammatory bowel disease. TCRdb re-called the 5' RACE reads and catalogs CDR3 proteins one per entry, DNA excluded. Listed are a few hundred thousand distinct CDR3 sequences; just over 2.5% falls within the top ten. The sequencing input was blood. These receptor sequences come from a human donor with ulcerative colitis or Crohn's disease, or a healthy co-twin of an affected twin (not recorded which). Each CDR3 is given with its conserved first and last residue. The order of the fields is V gene, J gene, CDR3 protein.

v_gene: TRBV3-1
j_gene: TRBJ2-3
CDR3aa: CASSQPGTGPDTQYF

v_gene: TRBV3-1
j_gene: TRBJ2-5
CDR3aa: CASSQGIEAGQYQETQYF

v_gene: TRBV5-1
j_gene: TRBJ2-4
CDR3aa: CASSVQGARNIQYF

v_gene: TRBV6-2/TRBV6-3
j_gene: TRBJ2-3
CDR3aa: CASSNLLITDTQYF

v_gene: TRBV25-1
j_gene: TRBJ2-1
CDR3aa: CASSEGGRYNEQFF

v_gene: TRBV5-1
j_gene: TRBJ2-4
CDR3aa: CASSLGREAKNIQYF

v_gene: TRBV6-1
j_gene: TRBJ2-7
CDR3aa: CASRTDRVVWYEQYF

v_gene: TRBV14
j_gene: TRBJ2-3
CDR3aa: CASSQIASTDTQYF

v_gene: TRBV7-2
j_gene: TRBJ2-5
CDR3aa: CASSLILETQYF

v_gene: TRBV27
j_gene: TRBJ2-3
CDR3aa: CASSLSPTGLTDTQYF

v_gene: TRBV7-2
j_gene: TRBJ1-6
CDR3aa: CASSLGGGDSPLHF

v_gene: TRBV2
j_gene: TRBJ2-7
CDR3aa: CASNDGAGPYEQYF

v_gene: TRBV9
j_gene: TRBJ1-1
CDR3aa: CASSEGDSLDTEAFF

v_gene: TRBV25-1
j_gene: TRBJ2-5
CDR3aa: CASSEYSGRGPVRETQYF

v_gene: TRBV5-4
j_gene: TRBJ1-2
CDR3aa: CASSLEAVSYGYTF

v_gene: TRBV5-4
j_gene: TRBJ1-1
CDR3aa: CASSIGRNTEAFF

v_gene: TRBV30
j_gene: TRBJ2-3
CDR3aa: CAWSSGGTDTQYF

v_gene: TRBV29-1
j_gene: TRBJ1-2
CDR3aa: CSAAGTGDVGDDGYTF

v_gene: TRBV29-1
j_gene: TRBJ1-2
CDR3aa: CSVPLVGQGHYGYTF

v_gene: TRBV12-3/TRBV12-4
j_gene: TRBJ2-7
CDR3aa: CASSSGQGRDEQYF

v_gene: TRBV7-9
j_gene: TRBJ2-7
CDR3aa: CASSLWVGQGERQQYF

v_gene: TRBV23-1
j_gene: TRBJ1-4
CDR3aa: CASTHFLGTRVTNEKLFF

v_gene: TRBV5-1
j_gene: TRBJ1-2
CDR3aa: CASSLGEFGYTF